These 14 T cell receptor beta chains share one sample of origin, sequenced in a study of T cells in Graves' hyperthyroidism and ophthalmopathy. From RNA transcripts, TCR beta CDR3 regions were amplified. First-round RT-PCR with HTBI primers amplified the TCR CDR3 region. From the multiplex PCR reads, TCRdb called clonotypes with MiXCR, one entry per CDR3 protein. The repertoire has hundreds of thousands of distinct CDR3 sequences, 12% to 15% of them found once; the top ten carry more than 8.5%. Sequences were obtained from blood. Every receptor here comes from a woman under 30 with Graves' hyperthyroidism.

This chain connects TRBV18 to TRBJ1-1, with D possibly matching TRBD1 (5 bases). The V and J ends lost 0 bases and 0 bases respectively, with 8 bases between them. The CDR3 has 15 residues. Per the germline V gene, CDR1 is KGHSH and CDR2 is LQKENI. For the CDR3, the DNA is TGTGCCAGCTCACCACCTTGGGGCTTGAACACTGAAGCTTTCTTT. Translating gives CASSPPWGLNTEAFF. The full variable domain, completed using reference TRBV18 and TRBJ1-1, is NAGVMQNPRHLVRRRGQEARLRCSPMKGHSHVYWYRQLPEEGLKFMVYLQKENIIDESGMPKERFSAEFPKEGPSILRIQQVVRGDSAAYFCASSPPWGLNTEAFFGQGTRLTVV.

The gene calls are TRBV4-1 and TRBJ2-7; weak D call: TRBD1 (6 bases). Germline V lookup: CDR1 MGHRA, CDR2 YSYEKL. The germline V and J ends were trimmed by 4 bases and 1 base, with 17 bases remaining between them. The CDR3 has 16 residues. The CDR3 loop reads CASSPTQGPPSYEQYF. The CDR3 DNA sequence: TGCGCCAGCAGCCCCACACAGGGCCCACCATCCTACGAGCAGTACTTC.

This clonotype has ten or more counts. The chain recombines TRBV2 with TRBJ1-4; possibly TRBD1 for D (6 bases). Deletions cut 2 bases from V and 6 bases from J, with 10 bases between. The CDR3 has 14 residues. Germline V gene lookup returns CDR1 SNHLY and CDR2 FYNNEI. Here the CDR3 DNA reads TGTGCCAGCAGTGAAACCAGGGGAGATGAAAAACTGTTTTTT. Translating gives CASSETRGDEKLFF.

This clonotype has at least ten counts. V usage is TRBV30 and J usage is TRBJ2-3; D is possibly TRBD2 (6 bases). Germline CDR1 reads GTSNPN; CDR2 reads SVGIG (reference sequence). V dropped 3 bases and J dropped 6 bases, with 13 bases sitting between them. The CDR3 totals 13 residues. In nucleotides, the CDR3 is TGTGCCTGGAGCGGACTACCAATGGATACGCAGTATTTT. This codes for CAWSGLPMDTQYF.

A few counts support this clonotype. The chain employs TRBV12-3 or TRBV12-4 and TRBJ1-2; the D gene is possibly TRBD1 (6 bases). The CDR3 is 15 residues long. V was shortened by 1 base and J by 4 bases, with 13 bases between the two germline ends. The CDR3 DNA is TGTGCCAGCAGTTTAGATCAGGGGTGGGGCTATGGCTACACCTTC. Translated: CASSLDQGWGYGYTF.

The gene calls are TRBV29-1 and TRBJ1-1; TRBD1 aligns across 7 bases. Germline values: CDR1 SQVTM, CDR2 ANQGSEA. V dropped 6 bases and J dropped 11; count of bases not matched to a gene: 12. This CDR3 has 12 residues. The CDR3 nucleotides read TGCAGCGTCAGCACTGGGGGGACAGTGGCTTTCTTT. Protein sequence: CSVSTGGTVAFF.

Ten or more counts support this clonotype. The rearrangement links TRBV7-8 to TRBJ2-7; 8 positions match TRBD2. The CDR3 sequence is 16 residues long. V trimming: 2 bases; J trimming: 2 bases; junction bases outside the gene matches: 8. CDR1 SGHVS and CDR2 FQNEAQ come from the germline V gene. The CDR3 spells CASSLHISGATYEQYF. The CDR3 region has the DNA TGTGCCAGCAGCTTACATATTAGCGGGGCTACCTACGAGCAGTACTTC.

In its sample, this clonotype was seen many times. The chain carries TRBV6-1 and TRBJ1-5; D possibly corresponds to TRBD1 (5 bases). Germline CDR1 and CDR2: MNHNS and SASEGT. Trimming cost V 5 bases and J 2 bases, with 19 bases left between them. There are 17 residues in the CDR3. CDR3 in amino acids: CASSSLRGWVGNQPQHF. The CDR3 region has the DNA TGTGCCAGCAGTTCCCTGAGGGGTTGGGTGGGCAATCAGCCCCAGCATTTT.

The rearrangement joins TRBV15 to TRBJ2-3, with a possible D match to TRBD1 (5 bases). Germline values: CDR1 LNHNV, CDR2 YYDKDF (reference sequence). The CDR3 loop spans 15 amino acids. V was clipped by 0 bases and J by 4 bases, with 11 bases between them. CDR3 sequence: CATSREGAIPDTQYF. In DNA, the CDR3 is TGTGCCACCAGCAGAGAAGGGGCGATCCCAGATACGCAGTATTTT.

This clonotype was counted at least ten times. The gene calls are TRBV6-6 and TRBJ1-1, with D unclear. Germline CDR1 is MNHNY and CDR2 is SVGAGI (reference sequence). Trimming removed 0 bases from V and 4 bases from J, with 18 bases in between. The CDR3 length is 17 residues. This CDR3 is CASSYSKASRKTTEAFF. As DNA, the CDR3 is TGTGCCAGCAGTTACTCGAAAGCCTCGAGGAAAACCACTGAAGCTTTCTTT.

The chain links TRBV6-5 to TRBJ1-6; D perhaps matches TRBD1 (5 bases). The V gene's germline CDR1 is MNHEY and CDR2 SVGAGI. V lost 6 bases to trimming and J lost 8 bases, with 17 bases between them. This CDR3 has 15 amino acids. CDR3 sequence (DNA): TGTGCCAGCAGAGCCAGCCCAGGGTGGGATTCACCCCTCCACTTT. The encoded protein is CASRASPGWDSPLHF.

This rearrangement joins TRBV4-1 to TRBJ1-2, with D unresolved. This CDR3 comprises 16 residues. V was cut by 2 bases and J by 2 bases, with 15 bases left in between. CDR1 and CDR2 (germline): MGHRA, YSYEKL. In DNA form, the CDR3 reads TGCGCCAGCAGCCAAATCCGTTCGAGACCAAACTATGGCTACACCTTC. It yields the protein CASSQIRSRPNYGYTF.

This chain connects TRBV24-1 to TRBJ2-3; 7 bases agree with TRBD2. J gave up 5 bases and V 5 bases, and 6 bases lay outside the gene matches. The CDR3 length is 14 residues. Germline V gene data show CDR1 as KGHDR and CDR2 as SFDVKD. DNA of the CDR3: TGTGCCACCAGTGCCGGGAGGCTTCTAGATACGCAGTATTTT. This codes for CATSAGRLLDTQYF.

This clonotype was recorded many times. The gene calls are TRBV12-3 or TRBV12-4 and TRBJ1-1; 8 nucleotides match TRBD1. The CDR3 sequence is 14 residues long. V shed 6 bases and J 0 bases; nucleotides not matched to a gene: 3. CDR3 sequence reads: CASSRGQVNTEAFF. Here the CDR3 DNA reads TGTGCCAGCAGCAGGGGGCAGGTGAACACTGAAGCTTTCTTT.